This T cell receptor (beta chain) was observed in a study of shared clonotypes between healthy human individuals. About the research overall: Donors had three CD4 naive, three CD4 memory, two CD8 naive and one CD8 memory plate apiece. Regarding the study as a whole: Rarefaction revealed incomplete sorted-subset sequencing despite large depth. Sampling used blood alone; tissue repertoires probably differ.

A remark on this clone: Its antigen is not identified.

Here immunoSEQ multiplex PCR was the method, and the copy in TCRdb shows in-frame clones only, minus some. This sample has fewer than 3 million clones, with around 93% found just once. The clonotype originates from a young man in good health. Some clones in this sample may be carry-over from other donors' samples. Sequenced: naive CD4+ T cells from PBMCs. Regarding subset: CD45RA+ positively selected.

CDR3 in amino acids: CASSWTSGSTSGANVLTF. CDR3 DNA: TGCGCCAGCAGTTGGACTAGCGGGAGTACCTCTGGGGCCAACGTCCTGACTTTC. This chain links TRBV5-1 with TRBJ2-6, with TRBD2 matching over 13 bases. J lost 0 bases, V lost 5 bases, and 5 bases had no gene match. From germline, CDR1 is SGHRS and CDR2 YFSETQ. The CDR3 has 18 residues. Full variable domain (rest looked up from reference TRBV5-1 and TRBJ2-6): KAGVTQTPRYLIKTRGQQVTLSCSPISGHRSVSWYQQTPGQGLQFLFEYFSETQRNKGNFPGRFSGRQFSNSRSEMNVSTLELGDSALYLCASSWTSGSTSGANVLTFGAGSRLTVL.